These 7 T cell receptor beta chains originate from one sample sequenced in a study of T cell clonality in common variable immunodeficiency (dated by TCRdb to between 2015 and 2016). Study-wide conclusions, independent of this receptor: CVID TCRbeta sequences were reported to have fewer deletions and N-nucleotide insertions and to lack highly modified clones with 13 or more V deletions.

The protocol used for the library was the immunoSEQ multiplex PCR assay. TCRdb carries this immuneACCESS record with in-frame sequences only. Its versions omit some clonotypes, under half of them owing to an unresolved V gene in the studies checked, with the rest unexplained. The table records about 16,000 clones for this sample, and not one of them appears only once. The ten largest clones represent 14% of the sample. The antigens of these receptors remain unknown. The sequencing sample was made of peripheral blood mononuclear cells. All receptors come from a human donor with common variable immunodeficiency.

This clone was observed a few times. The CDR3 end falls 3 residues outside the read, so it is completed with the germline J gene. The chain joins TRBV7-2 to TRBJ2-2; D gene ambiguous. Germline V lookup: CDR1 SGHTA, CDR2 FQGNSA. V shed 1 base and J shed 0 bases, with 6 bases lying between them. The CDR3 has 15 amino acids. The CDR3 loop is CASSLVAANTGELFF. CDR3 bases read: TGTGCCAGCAGCTTAGTAGCAGCGAACACCGGGGAG.

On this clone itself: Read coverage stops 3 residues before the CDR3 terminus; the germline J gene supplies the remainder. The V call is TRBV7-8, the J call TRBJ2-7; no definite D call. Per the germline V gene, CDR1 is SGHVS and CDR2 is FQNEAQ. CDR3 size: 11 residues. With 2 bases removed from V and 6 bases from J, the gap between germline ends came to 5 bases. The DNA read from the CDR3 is TGTGCCAGCAGCTTACTACTCGAG. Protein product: CASSLLLE. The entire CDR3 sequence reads CASSLLLEQYF.

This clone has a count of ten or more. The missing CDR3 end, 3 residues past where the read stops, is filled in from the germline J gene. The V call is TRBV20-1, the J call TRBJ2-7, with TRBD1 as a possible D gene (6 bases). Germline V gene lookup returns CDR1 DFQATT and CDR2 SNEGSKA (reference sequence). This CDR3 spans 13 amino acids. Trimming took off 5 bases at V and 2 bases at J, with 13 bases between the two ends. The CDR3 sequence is CSADRDTTYEQYF. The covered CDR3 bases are TGCAGTGCTGACCGGGACACAACCTACGAG.

The CDR3 region is CASSPLDRGLIGSPLHF. Partial CDR3 DNA: TGTGCCAGCTCACCATTGGACAGGGGGCTTATTGGTTCACCC. The chain is built from TRBV18 and TRBJ1-6, with 11 bases that match TRBD1. The sequence runs out 3 residues before the end of the CDR3; the remainder is reconstructed from the germline J gene. Trimming cost V 2 bases and J 9 bases; bases outside gene matches: 9. The germline V gene has CDR1 KGHSH and CDR2 LQKENI. This CDR3 contains 17 residues. Full variable domain (remainder filled in from reference TRBV18 and TRBJ1-6): NAGVMQNPRHLVRRRGQEARLRCSPMKGHSHVYWYRQLPEEGLKFMVYLQKENIIDESGMPKERFSAEFPKEGPSILRIQQVVRGDSAAYFCASSPLDRGLIGSPLHFGNGTRLTVT.

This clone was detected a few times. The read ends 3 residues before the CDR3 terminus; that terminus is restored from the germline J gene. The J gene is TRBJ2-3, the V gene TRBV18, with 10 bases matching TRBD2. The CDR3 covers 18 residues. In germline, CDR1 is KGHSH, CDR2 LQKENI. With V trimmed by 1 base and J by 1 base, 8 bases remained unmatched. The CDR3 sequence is CASSPLAGGPAGTDTQYF. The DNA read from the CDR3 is TGTGCCAGCTCACCACTAGCGGGGGGTCCCGCGGGCACAGATACG.

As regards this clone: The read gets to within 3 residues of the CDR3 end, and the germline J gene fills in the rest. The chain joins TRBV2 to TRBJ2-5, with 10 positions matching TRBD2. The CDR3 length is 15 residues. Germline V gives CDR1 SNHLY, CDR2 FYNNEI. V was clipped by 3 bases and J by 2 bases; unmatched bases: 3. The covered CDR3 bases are TGTGCCAGCAGTGATCGGACTAGCGGACAAGAGACC. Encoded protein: CASSDRTSGQET. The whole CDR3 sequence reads CASSDRTSGQETQYF.

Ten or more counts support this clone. The CDR3 here is CAWSVGTGYTGYTF. The covered CDR3 bases are TGTGCCTGGAGTGTAGGGACAGGGTATACTGGC. This chain joins TRBV30 and TRBJ1-2; TRBD1 matches at 9 bases. Read sequence stops 3 residues before the CDR3 end, and the germline J gene provides the missing end. The V gene's germline CDR1 is GTSNPN and CDR2 SVGIG (reference sequence). Trimming took 0 bases from V and 7 from J; bases not matched to a gene: 6. The CDR3 totals 14 residues.